This paragraph covers one TCR beta chain sequence. Its target is unknown. V shed 1 base and J 4 bases; nucleotides not matched to a gene: 7. The length of the CDR3 is 16 residues. Per germline, CDR1 SGHRS and CDR2 YFSETQ. This sample was taken from a study of chemoradiotherapy in HPV16-positive cancers. Across the study: Functional T-cell assays on a couple of HPV16-positive patients' cells defined candidate HPV-specific clones and common TCR motifs.

Study results and caveats: For HPV16-positive patients, expanding HPV-responsive T cells associated with longer recurrence-free survival. Only a couple of HPV16-positive patients supplied the functional HPV-specificity definition.

The repertoire was sequenced with immunoSEQ multiplex PCR; TCRdb's copy has only in-frame clones and lacks some. Here the sample spans about 4,000 clones, 60% to 80% being singletons. The specimen was taken from a patient who underwent chemoradiotherapy. The V and J genes are TRBV5-1 and TRBJ2-1, with 8 bases identical to TRBD2. This receptor was taken from a human donor with HPV-associated anogenital cancer. The CDR3, as DNA: TGCGCCAGCAGCTTGTTTCAGCGGGGGCCATACAATGAGCAGTTCTTC. Its protein is CASSLFQRGPYNEQFF.